This TCR beta chain was profiled in a study of blood T cell repertoires in COVID-19. The wider study: The study drew acute and convalescent COVID-19 samples from the United States, Italy and Spain. The analysed material was cDNA or gDNA that came from T cells, B-cell-depleted T cells, or PBMCs.

Per the original methods: Amplification of reference gene primers was used by the study to estimate nucleated cell counts. Clones were sequenced by immunoSEQ multiplex PCR, and TCRdb holds only the in-frame ones, with some missing. V, J and clone size derive from that table, while D and trimming were established from the DNA sequence. The repertoire holds just under 65,000 clones, over 70% seen once, with around 6.6% in the top ten. This CDR3 is 13 amino acids long. V was pared by 3 bases and J by 5 bases, with 10 bases between. Germline CDR1 reads WNHNN; CDR2 reads SYGVQD (reference sequence). The source material was peripheral blood. This rearrangement joins TRBV10-1 to TRBJ1-1; D is uncertain. The clonotype was recovered from a human donor in a cohort sampled during active COVID-19. CDR3 coding DNA: TGCGCCAGCAGTGATACGGTCGAGACTGAAGCTTTCTTT. The encoded protein is CASSDTVETEAFF.